Listed below are T cell receptor beta chains from one sample, sequenced in a study of T cells after somatic rescue of genetic block. Produced via immunoSEQ multiplex PCR; TCRdb's table is partial and in-frame only. The data contain 110,000 or so clones, about 93% of them singletons. The specimen sequenced was peripheral blood mononuclear cells (PBMCs). All receptors come from a woman younger than 30. CDR3s include the opening cysteine and the closing phenylalanine or tryptophan. Each record gives: clone size, D gene, V gene, J gene, CDR3 protein, CDR3 DNA. The D gene is left open where the match is weak. The size entry is marked missing in some rows and otherwise reads once, few, many or a size class.

>.|.|TRBV18|TRBJ2-6
CASSVLNGPIGSGANVLTF
TGTGCCAGCTCAGTTCTTAACGGCCCAATAGGCTCTGGGGCCAACGTCCTGACTTTC
>.|.|TRBV29-1|TRBJ2-1
CSTDMGGPNPYNEQFF
TGCAGCACCGATATGGGAGGCCCCAACCCCTACAATGAGCAGTTCTTC
>.|TRBD2|TRBV7-6|TRBJ2-1
CASSPTSGGKNEQFF
TGTGCCAGCAGCCCAACTAGCGGGGGAAAGAATGAGCAGTTCTTC
>.|.|TRBV6-5|TRBJ1-4
CASSYFVGGSELFF
TGTGCCAGCAGTTATTTTGTTGGGGGGTCAGAACTGTTTTTT
>.|.|TRBV7-9|TRBJ2-5
CASSLVSLSQETQYF
TGTGCCAGCAGCTTAGTGTCCCTCTCACAAGAGACCCAGTACTTC
>.|.|TRBV11-2|TRBJ2-7
CASSALTYEQYF
TGTGCCAGCAGCGCCCTGACCTACGAGCAGTACTTC
>.|.|TRBV27|TRBJ1-5
CASSPYGGRPISNQPQHF
TGTGCCAGCAGTCCTTATGGGGGCCGCCCTATTAGCAATCAGCCCCAGCATTTT
>.|TRBD2|TRBV7-2|TRBJ2-3
CASSVPGLVPSTDTQYF
TGTGCCAGCAGCGTACCGGGACTAGTGCCTAGCACAGATACGCAGTATTTT
>.|.|TRBV6-5|TRBJ1-3
CASSLGLDGNTIYF
TGTGCCAGCAGTTTGGGACTTGATGGAAACACCATATATTTT
>.|.|TRBV5-1|TRBJ2-6
CASSLALFGRGSGANVLTF
TGCGCCAGCAGCTTGGCCTTGTTCGGCAGGGGATCTGGGGCCAACGTCCTGACTTTC
>.|.|TRBV5-1|TRBJ1-2
CASSKGDSNYGYTF
TGCGCCAGCAGCAAAGGGGATAGCAACTATGGCTACACCTTC
>.|TRBD2|TRBV11-3|TRBJ2-1
CASSLVSGVEQFF
TGTGCCAGCAGCTTAGTTAGCGGGGTTGAGCAGTTCTTC
>.|.|TRBV27|TRBJ1-1
CASSPRGGQAFF
TGTGCCAGCAGCCCACGGGGGGGTCAAGCTTTCTTT
>.|.|TRBV21-1|TRBJ1-2
CARSIKPGTHNYGYTF
TGTGCCAGAAGCATTAAGCCCGGGACACATAACTATGGCTACACCTTC
>.|TRBD1|TRBV19|TRBJ2-3
CASINGQGADTQYF
TGTGCCAGTATCAACGGACAGGGGGCAGATACGCAGTATTTT
>.|.|TRBV30|TRBJ2-3
CACPGSLTDTQYF
TGTGCCTGCCCAGGGTCACTCACAGATACGCAGTATTTT
>.|.|TRBV25-1|TRBJ1-1
CASSDGQDMNTEAFF
TGTGCCAGCAGTGATGGGCAGGATATGAACACTGAAGCTTTCTTT
>.|.|TRBV9|TRBJ2-5
CASSAQLGTQETQYF
TGTGCCAGCAGCGCCCAATTAGGCACCCAAGAGACCCAGTACTTC
>.|TRBD1|TRBV19|TRBJ2-6
CASSIRTGVSGANVLTF
TGTGCCAGTAGTATCCGGACAGGGGTGTCAGGGGCCAACGTCCTGACTTTC
>.|.|TRBV2|TRBJ1-3
CASSEGGYGNTIYF
TGTGCCAGCAGTGAAGGCGGGTACGGAAACACCATATATTTT
>.|.|TRBV5-6|TRBJ2-5
CASSPGSQETQYF
TGTGCCAGCAGCCCGGGGTCCCAAGAGACCCAGTACTTC
>.|.|TRBV2|TRBJ2-3
CASSEQAGTTDTQYF
TGTGCCAGCAGTGAGCAGGCGGGTACCACAGATACGCAGTATTTT
>.|.|TRBV15|TRBJ1-5
CATSRTPGNSNQPQHF
TGTGCCACCAGCAGAACCCCAGGGAATAGCAATCAGCCCCAGCATTTT
>few|.|TRBV27|TRBJ1-1
CASSLQGNTEAFF
TGTGCCAGCAGCCTACAGGGGAACACTGAAGCTTTCTTT
>.|TRBD2|TRBV11-2|TRBJ2-5
CASSLVIGTKRGVEETQYF
TGTGCCAGCAGCTTAGTAATTGGGACTAAGCGGGGGGTCGAAGAGACCCAGTACTTC
>once|.|TRBV5-6|TRBJ2-6
CASSLRISGANVLTF
TGTGCCAGCAGCTTGCGTATCTCTGGGGCCAACGTCCTGACTTTC
>.|TRBD2|TRBV5-4|TRBJ2-3
CASSLNPTRGVSDTQYF
TGTGCCAGCAGCTTGAACCCCACGCGGGGGGTATCAGATACGCAGTATTTT
>.|.|TRBV18|TRBJ2-7
CASSLPFDEQYF
TGTGCCAGCTCACTCCCTTTCGACGAGCAGTACTTC
>.|.|TRBV30|TRBJ2-1
CAWRRGDYQGNEQFF
TGTGCCTGGAGAAGGGGGGACTACCAGGGGAATGAGCAGTTCTTC
>.|.|TRBV29-1|TRBJ2-3
CSGEEGTDTQYF
TGCAGCGGGGAAGAGGGGACAGATACGCAGTATTTT
>.|.|TRBV7-2|TRBJ1-1
CASSPPTRVTEAFF
TGTGCCAGCAGCCCCCCGACAAGGGTCACTGAAGCTTTCTTT